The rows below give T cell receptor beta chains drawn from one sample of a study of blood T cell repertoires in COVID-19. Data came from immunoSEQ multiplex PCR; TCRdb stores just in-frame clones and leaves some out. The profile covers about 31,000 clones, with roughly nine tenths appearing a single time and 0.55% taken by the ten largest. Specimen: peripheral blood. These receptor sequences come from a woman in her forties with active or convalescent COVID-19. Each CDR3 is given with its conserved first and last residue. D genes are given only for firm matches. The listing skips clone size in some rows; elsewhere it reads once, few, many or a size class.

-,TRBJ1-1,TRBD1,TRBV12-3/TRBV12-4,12,TGTGCCAGCAGCGTCCGGGACAGGGGAGGTTTCTTT,CASSVRDRGGFF
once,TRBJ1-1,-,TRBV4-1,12,TGCGCCAGCAGCCCGTCCGACACTGAAGCTTTCTTT,CASSPSDTEAFF
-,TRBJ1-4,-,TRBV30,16,TGTGCCTGGAGTGTACTGGGAGGGGGGGCGAATGAAAAACTGTTTTTT,CAWSVLGGGANEKLFF
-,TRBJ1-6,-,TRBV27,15,TGTGCCAGCAGTCCGACAAGGATTCGGGGTTCACCCCTCCACTTT,CASSPTRIRGSPLHF
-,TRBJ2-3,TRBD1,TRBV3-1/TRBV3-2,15,TGTGCCAGCAGCCAAGGACAGGGGGACGCAGATACGCAGTATTTT,CASSQGQGDADTQYF
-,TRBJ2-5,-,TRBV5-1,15,TGCGCCAGCATCGCCCGAGGAAATTACCAAGAGACCCAGTACTTC,CASIARGNYQETQYF
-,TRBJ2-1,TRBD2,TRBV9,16,TGTGCCAGCAGCCCCCGGAGGGTAGCGGGTTACAATGAGCAGTTCTTC,CASSPRRVAGYNEQFF
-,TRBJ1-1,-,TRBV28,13,TGTGCCACCGGGGAGAGTGCTAACACTGAAGCTTTCTTT,CATGESANTEAFF
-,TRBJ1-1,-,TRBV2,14,TGTGCCAGCAGCCTCTCCCGATCGGGCACTGAAGCTTTCTTT,CASSLSRSGTEAFF
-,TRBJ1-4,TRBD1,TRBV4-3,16,TGCGCCAGCAGCCAACCTCGGACAGGGGGTAATGAAAAACTGTTTTTT,CASSQPRTGGNEKLFF
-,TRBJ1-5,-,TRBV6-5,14,TGTGCCAGCAGGGGCCTGGCCTGGGGCGGGGCCCAGCATTTT,CASRGLAWGGAQHF
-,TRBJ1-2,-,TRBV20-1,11,TGCAGTGCTGCGACCCAGGGAGGCTACACCTTC,CSAATQGGYTF
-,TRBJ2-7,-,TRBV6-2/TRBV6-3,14,TGTGCCAGCAGCGTCGGGGGACTCTCCTACGAGCAGTACTTC,CASSVGGLSYEQYF
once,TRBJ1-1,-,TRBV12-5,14,TGTGCTAGTGGTTTGGTACATCAGGGGACCGAAGCTTTCTTT,CASGLVHQGTEAFF
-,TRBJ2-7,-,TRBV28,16,TGTGCCAGCAGTTTAGTGACCCAGACAAAACTCTACGAGCAGTACTTC,CASSLVTQTKLYEQYF
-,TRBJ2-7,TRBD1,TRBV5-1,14,TGCGCCAGCAGCTACGGGGACAGGGGTTACGAGCAGTACTTC,CASSYGDRGYEQYF
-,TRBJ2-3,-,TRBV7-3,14,TGTGCCAGCAGCTTGGGCGGGACCACAGATACGCAGTATTTT,CASSLGGTTDTQYF
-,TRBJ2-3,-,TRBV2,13,TGTGCCAGCAGTGTCTTCCAGAAAGATACGCAGTATTTT,CASSVFQKDTQYF
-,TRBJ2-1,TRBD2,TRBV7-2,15,TGTGCCAGCAGCTTCGGGGGGTCGACAAGGGATGAGCAGTTCTTC,CASSFGGSTRDEQFF
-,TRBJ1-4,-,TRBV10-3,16,TGTGCCATCAGTGAGTCGACCTCAGGGGCCCTTGAAAAACTGTTTTTT,CAISESTSGALEKLFF
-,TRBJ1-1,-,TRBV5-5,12,TGTGCCAGCAGCTTGGTAAACACTGAAGCTTTCTTT,CASSLVNTEAFF
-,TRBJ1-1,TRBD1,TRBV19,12,TGTGCCAGTAGTATCTACGGACAGGGGTTGGTCTTT,CASSIYGQGLVF
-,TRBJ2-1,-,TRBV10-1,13,TGCGCCAGCAGTGGCGGGTTGGACAATGAGCAGTTCTTC,CASSGGLDNEQFF
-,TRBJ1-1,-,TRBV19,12,TGTGCCAGTAGTATGTCAGGGACTGAAGCTTTCTTT,CASSMSGTEAFF
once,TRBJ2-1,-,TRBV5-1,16,TGCGCCAGCGGAGGTTCGCCTCAATCCACCTACAATGAGCAGTTCTTC,CASGGSPQSTYNEQFF
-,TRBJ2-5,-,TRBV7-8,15,TGTGCCAGCAGCTTAGATGGACACTCTCAAGAGACCCAGTACTTC,CASSLDGHSQETQYF
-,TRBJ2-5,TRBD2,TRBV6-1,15,TGTGCCAGCAGTGAAGGACTAGCGGGGCGAGAGACCCAGTACTTC,CASSEGLAGRETQYF
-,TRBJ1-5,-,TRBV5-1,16,TGCGCCAGCAGCTTGGTGGGCCCCAGTAGCAATCAGCCCCAGCATTTT,CASSLVGPSSNQPQHF
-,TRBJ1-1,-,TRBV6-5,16,TGTGCCAGCAGTTACGGCAGACAGATAATGAACACTGAAGCTTTCTTT,CASSYGRQIMNTEAFF
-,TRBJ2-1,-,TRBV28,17,TGTGCCAGCCCCTCGCACAGGGCCGCAAGCTCCTACAATGAGCAGTTCTTC,CASPSHRAASSYNEQFF
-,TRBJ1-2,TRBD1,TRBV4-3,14,TGCGCCAGCAGCCAAGGGACAGGGGAATATGGCTACACCTTC,CASSQGTGEYGYTF
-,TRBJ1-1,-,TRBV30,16,TGTGCCTGCCCACCGAAGGACAGATTGCTGTGGACTGAAGCTTTCTTT,CACPPKDRLLWTEAFF
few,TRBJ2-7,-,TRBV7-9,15,TGTGCCAGCAGCGTACGGACTGGAGGCTCCTACGAGCAGTACTTC,CASSVRTGGSYEQYF
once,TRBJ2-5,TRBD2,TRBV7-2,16,TGTGCCAGCATCCTTCGGGCTAGCGGGGGCCAAGAGACCCAGTACTTC,CASILRASGGQETQYF
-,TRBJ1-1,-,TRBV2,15,TGTGCCAGCAGTCTACAACCACCGCGGTCCACTGAAGCTTTCTTT,CASSLQPPRSTEAFF
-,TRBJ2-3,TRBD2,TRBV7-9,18,TGTGCCAGCAGCCCAGGGGCTAGCGGGAGAGGTAGCACAGATACGCAGTATTTT,CASSPGASGRGSTDTQYF
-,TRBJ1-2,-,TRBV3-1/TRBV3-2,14,TGTGCCAGCAGCCAAGACGTCACATACTATGGCTACACCTTC,CASSQDVTYYGYTF